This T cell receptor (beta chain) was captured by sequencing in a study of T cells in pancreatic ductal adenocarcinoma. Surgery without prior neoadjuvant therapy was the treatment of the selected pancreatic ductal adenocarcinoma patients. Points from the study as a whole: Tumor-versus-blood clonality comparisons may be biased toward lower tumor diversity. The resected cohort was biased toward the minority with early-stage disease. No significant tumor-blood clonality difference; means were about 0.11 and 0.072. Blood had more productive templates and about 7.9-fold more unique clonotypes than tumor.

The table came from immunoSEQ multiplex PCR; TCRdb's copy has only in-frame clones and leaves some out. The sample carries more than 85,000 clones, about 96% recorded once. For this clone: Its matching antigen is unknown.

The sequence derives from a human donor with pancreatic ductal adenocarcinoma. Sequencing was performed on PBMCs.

Here the CDR3 reads CASSSIRGGTLNYEQYF. DNA of the CDR3: TGCGCCAGCAGTAGCATAAGAGGCGGGACTTTAAATTACGAGCAGTACTTC. The chain combines TRBV5-1 with TRBJ2-7, with a tentative D call TRBD2 (6 bases). V was shortened by 5 bases and J by 4 bases, with 25 bases between the two germline ends. Germline V gene sequence: CDR1 SGHRS, CDR2 YFSETQ. The CDR3 runs to 17 residues.